Sequencing of this TCR beta chain was carried out in a study of human T cells and chemical hapten exposure. Study background: All through the approximately 22-week study, the scalp of each patient received diphenylcyclopropenone doses weekly. Predominantly women, the patients had alopecia areata, totalis or universalis.

The time point here: pre-sensitization, week 0. Sample treatment: therapeutic diphenylcyclopropenone sensitization with weekly scalp DPC. Each cDNA molecule in the library carried unique molecular identifiers. TCRdb re-called the RACE reads with MiXCR, one entry per CDR3 protein. The table has 180,000 or so distinct CDR3 sequences, roughly 30% seen once; the top ten hold less than 3.5%. The origin of this receptor is a woman aged 25 to 45 with alopecia areata. Some clones in this sample may be carry-over from other donors' samples. The source was whole blood, collected in connection with sensitization to the hapten diphenylcyclopropenone (DPC).

The CDR3: CASSSGLRGNTDTQYF. For the CDR3, the DNA is TGTGCCAGCAGCTCGGGACTACGGGGAAACACAGATACGCAGTATTTT. This chain links TRBV5-6 with TRBJ2-3; 7 positions match TRBD2. After removal of 3 bases from V and 2 bases from J, the junction contained 9 bases not matched to a gene. This CDR3 has 16 residues. From germline, CDR1 is SGHDT and CDR2 YYEEEE.